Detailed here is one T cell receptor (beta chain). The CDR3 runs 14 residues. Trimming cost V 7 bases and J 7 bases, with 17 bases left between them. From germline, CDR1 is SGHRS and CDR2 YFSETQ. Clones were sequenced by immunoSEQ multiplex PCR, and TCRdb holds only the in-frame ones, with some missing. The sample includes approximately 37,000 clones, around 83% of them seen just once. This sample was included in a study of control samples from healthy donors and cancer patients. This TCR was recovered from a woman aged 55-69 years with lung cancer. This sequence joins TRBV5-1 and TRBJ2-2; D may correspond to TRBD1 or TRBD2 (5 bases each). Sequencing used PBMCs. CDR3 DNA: TGCGCCAGCCTACCGGGGCCCACGGGCGGGGAGCTGTTTTTT. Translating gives CASLPGPTGGELFF.